These T cell receptor beta chains were read from a single sample in a study of early T cells in non-severe SARS-CoV-2 infection. TCRdb used MiXCR to reprocess the 5' RACE reads, holding one entry per CDR3 protein. The sample carries roughly 52,000 distinct CDR3 sequences, approximately 8% recorded once. Source material: whole blood. The receptors stem from an adult who was a healthcare worker with PCR-confirmed SARS-CoV-2 infection or an uninfected control (not recorded which). CDR3s leave out the opening cysteine and the closing phenylalanine or tryptophan.

J: TRBJ2-3; length: 14; V: TRBV5-1; CDR3: ASSLEQGPFTDTQY
J: TRBJ2-7; length: 13; V: TRBV9; CDR3: ASSVDPTSSYEQY
J: TRBJ1-1; length: 12; V: TRBV6-5; CDR3: ASSYVRGHNGAF
J: TRBJ2-2; length: 14; V: TRBV7-2; CDR3: ASNQAGTKNTGELF
J: TRBJ2-5; length: 11; V: TRBV10-2; CDR3: ASSGTPPETQY
J: TRBJ2-7; length: 13; V: TRBV28; CDR3: ASSFLTGTDYEQY
J: TRBJ2-1; length: 13; V: TRBV7-9; CDR3: ASAELAVSYNEQF
J: TRBJ2-7; length: 12; V: TRBV7-8; CDR3: ASSLAAGGSEQY
J: TRBJ1-1; length: 12; V: TRBV6-1; CDR3: ASARSPVGTEAF
J: TRBJ1-6; length: 15; V: TRBV2; CDR3: ASNLKGLGSYNSPLH
J: TRBJ2-1; length: 12; V: TRBV28; CDR3: ASTLGRRYNEQF
J: TRBJ2-3; length: 12; V: TRBV28; CDR3: ASSLFGLTDTQY
J: TRBJ1-2; length: 13; V: TRBV11-2; CDR3: ASSLVRGKGHGYT
J: TRBJ1-6; length: 17; V: TRBV24-1; CDR3: ATSDLVPQERVLYSPLH
J: TRBJ2-1; length: 9; V: TRBV12-3/TRBV12-4; CDR3: ASSLVNEQF